The rows below give T cell receptor beta chains drawn from one sample of a study of T cell responses to AZD1222 COVID-19 vaccine. Repertoires were generated with immunoSEQ multiplex PCR, while TCRdb's copy carries only in-frame clones and drops some. The sample lists some 130,000 clones, 65% to 90% occurring once. Material: peripheral blood, obtained on day 0 of AZD1222 vaccination. Receptors originate from an adult in good health. The CDR3 runs from the conserved cysteine through the conserved F or W. The D gene is left open where the match is weak.

DNA	CDR3	V	J	D
TGTGCCAGCAGAGGAGATTACTACGAGCAGTACTTC	CASRGDYYEQYF	TRBV12-3/TRBV12-4	TRBJ2-7	NA
TGTGCCAGCAGCTCAGGACAGGGAATGGGCAATCAGCCCCAGCATTTT	CASSSGQGMGNQPQHF	TRBV7-6	TRBJ1-5	TRBD1
TGTGCCAGCAACGACCTAGAGGGCACTGAAGCTTTCTTT	CASNDLEGTEAFF	TRBV5-6	TRBJ1-1	NA
TGTGCCAGCAGCCAAGAAGGGCCACGGGGGGTCTACACCTTC	CASSQEGPRGVYTF	TRBV3-1/TRBV3-2	TRBJ1-2	NA
TGTGCCAGCAGTCGTCCCGGGCAGATTAACTATGGCTACACCTTC	CASSRPGQINYGYTF	TRBV6-6	TRBJ1-2	NA
TGTGCCAGCACTACAGGGATCTCTGGCTACACCTTC	CASTTGISGYTF	TRBV16	TRBJ1-2	NA
TGTGCCAGACTTAACACCGGGACAAGCACTAACTATGGCTACACCTTC	CARLNTGTSTNYGYTF	TRBV27	TRBJ1-2	NA
TGCGCCAGCAGCCAAGATCTGGGTAATCAGCCCCAGCATTTT	CASSQDLGNQPQHF	TRBV4-3	TRBJ1-5	NA
TGCGCCAGCAGCTCCGCGGGACTTAACTATGGCTACACCTTC	CASSSAGLNYGYTF	TRBV5-1	TRBJ1-2	NA
TGCGCCAGCAGCCAGCCCGGGACAGAGAATTCACCCCTCCACTTT	CASSQPGTENSPLHF	TRBV4-3	TRBJ1-6	TRBD1